This record covers a single TCR beta chain. Antigen specificity is unknown. The germline V gene encodes CDR1 MNHNY and CDR2 SVGAGI (reference sequence). V dropped 5 bases and J dropped 7 bases, with 20 bases sitting between them. The CDR3 contains 15 residues. The data derive from a study of T cells in tuberculosis. Study-level information: Within 7 days of starting treatment, or before, PBMC were stored. General observations from the study: Shorter CDR3-alpha in active tuberculosis partly drove smaller distances.

Measured with immunoSEQ multiplex PCR; TCRdb has only the in-frame clones, and not every one. In the table there are about 30,000 clones, about 92% of which are singletons. Time point described: new active TB diagnosis, blood taken before or within 7 days of starting treatment. The V gene is TRBV6-6, the J gene TRBJ1-2; D call uncertain. The sequence was obtained from an adult with tuberculosis. The source material was PBMCs, sampled at tuberculosis diagnosis. The CDR3 sequence is CASSHPGPTGSGYTF. The CDR3 DNA sequence: TGTGCCAGCAGTCACCCAGGCCCCACCGGAAGTGGCTACACCTTC.